The 10 T cell receptor beta chains below all came from one sample that was sequenced in a study of CD8+ T cells in alopecia areata. The sample's treatment: oral pan-JAK inhibitor, 5-10 mg twice daily. The sequencing template was cDNA reverse transcribed from extracted RNA. The method was immunoSEQ multiplex PCR; TCRdb's version includes in-frame clones alone and lacks a portion of them. The data contain 150,000 or so clones, about 88% of them singletons. The sample consisted of CD8+ T cells sorted from blood, taken at week 4, from a patient treated with tofacitinib. These receptors all stem from a human donor with alopecia areata.

In regard to this clone: Other DNA sequences in the sample encode the same CDR3. The V call is TRBV27, the J call TRBJ2-3, with no clear D. This CDR3 contains 14 residues. Trimming stripped 3 bases from V and 1 base from J, with 8 bases between. Germline CDR1 and CDR2: MNHEY and SMNVEV (reference sequence). The CDR3 nucleotides read TGTGCCAGCAGTTTGTACCGGGGCACAGATACGCAGTATTTT. Protein product: CASSLYRGTDTQYF.

The CDR3 region is CASWDRTDTQYF. The CDR3 region has the DNA TGTGCCAGCTGGGACAGAACAGATACGCAGTATTTT. The V and J genes are TRBV2 and TRBJ2-3, with 7 bases identical to TRBD1. Germline assignment: CDR1 SNHLY and CDR2 FYNNEI. This CDR3 contains 12 residues. The V segment lost 8 bases and the J segment 3 bases; nucleotides outside the gene matches: 2.

The chain links TRBV27 to TRBJ2-1, with D perhaps TRBD2 (7 bases). Germline V gives CDR1 MNHEY, CDR2 SMNVEV (reference sequence). The CDR3 contains 17 residues. The V and J ends lost 2 bases and 4 bases respectively, with 18 bases between them. The CDR3 DNA is TGTGCCAGCAGTTTAGGGGAGGGACAAGGGCTATACAATGAGCAGTTCTTC. Its translation: CASSLGEGQGLYNEQFF.

In its sample, this clone was seen once. This chain uses TRBV4-1 with TRBJ2-3; the D is unclear. The CDR3 runs 17 residues. V lost 0 bases and J lost 2, with 15 bases in between. CDR1 MGHRA and CDR2 YSYEKL come from the germline V gene. CDR3 region: CASSQERLARSTDTQYF. CDR3 in DNA: TGCGCCAGCAGCCAAGAAAGGCTGGCCAGGTCCACAGATACGCAGTATTTT.

The genes are TRBV13 and TRBJ1-1, with 8 bases aligning to TRBD1. Germline V gives CDR1 PRHDT, CDR2 FYEKMQ (reference sequence). This CDR3 is 15 amino acids long. V dropped 5 bases and J dropped 3; count of bases not matched to a gene: 8. CDR3: CASSPQTGVDTEAFF. CDR3 nucleotides: TGTGCCAGCAGCCCGCAGACAGGGGTGGACACTGAAGCTTTCTTT.

The chain has TRBV7-9 and TRBJ2-3; 7 bases match TRBD1. Germline CDR1 SEHNR, CDR2 FQNEAQ (reference sequence). Trimming cost V 1 base and J 2 bases; bases outside gene matches: 6. This CDR3 region has 16 residues. CDR3 DNA: TGTGCCAGCAGCTTAGGGGGGACAGATCTCACAGATACGCAGTATTTT. It encodes CASSLGGTDLTDTQYF.

The chain links TRBV5-1 to TRBJ2-5; 7 nucleotides line up with TRBD2. The junction had 7 bases not matched to a gene; V was cut back by 3 bases and J by 2 bases. Germline CDR1 reads SGHRS; CDR2 reads YFSETQ. The CDR3 covers 15 residues. The CDR3: CASSSWGGSQETQYF. Here the CDR3 DNA reads TGCGCCAGCAGCTCCTGGGGGGGTAGTCAAGAGACCCAGTACTTC.

J is TRBJ2-5 and V is TRBV11-2; TRBD1 might be the D (6 bases). V was clipped by 7 bases and J by 0 bases, with 24 bases between them. CDR1 is SGHAT, CDR2 FQNNGV, per germline. The CDR3 has 18 residues. CDR3 nucleotides: TGTGCCAGCACCCTTTGGGGGCCGGGCGACAGCTACCAAGAGACCCAGTACTTC. Translation gives CASTLWGPGDSYQETQYF.

This clone was counted once. This chain uses TRBV19 with TRBJ2-7; TRBD1 agrees at 8 bases. Germline V gives CDR1 LNHDA, CDR2 SQIVND (reference sequence). The CDR3 is made up of 15 amino acids. V gave up 3 bases and J gave up 2 bases; unmatched junction bases: 6. For the CDR3, the DNA is TGTGCCAGTAGTATTGACGGACAGGGAGCCTACGAGCAGTACTTC. Encoded protein: CASSIDGQGAYEQYF. Based on the CDR3 plus reference TRBV19 and TRBJ2-7, the full variable domain is DGGITQSPKYLFRKEGQNVTLSCEQNLNHDAMYWYRQDPGQGLRLIYYSQIVNDFQKGDIAEGYSVSREKKESFPLTVTSAQKNPTAFYLCASSIDGQGAYEQYFGPGTRLTVT.

This chain connects TRBV25-1 to TRBJ2-1, with D perhaps TRBD2 (5 bases). The V end lost 1 base, the J end lost 4 bases, and 20 bases lay between the germline ends. Germline CDR1 is MGHDK and CDR2 is SYGVNS. The CDR3 sequence is 18 residues long. CDR3 coding DNA: TGTGCCAGCAGTGAATTTCCGGGTGGACTTACCTCGTACAATGAGCAGTTCTTC. Encoded protein: CASSEFPGGLTSYNEQFF. Drawing the rest from reference TRBV25-1 and TRBJ2-1, the complete variable domain is EADIYQTPRYLVIGTGKKITLECSQTMGHDKMYWYQQDPGMELHLIHYSYGVNSTEKGDLSSESTVSRIRTEHFPLTLESARPSHTSQYLCASSEFPGGLTSYNEQFFGPGTRLTVL.